This T cell receptor beta chain comes out of a study of vaccination effects on CD4 cells after COVID-19. As for this clone: What it binds is not known.

Expansion of antigen-specific CD4+ T cells with viral peptide pools was carried out by the ViraFEST assay before sequencing. Scientists isolated CD4+ T cells after a roughly 10-day culture period ended. Participants received two doses of either the BNT162b2 or mRNA-1273 vaccine. A half-medium replacement with IL-2 medium was carried out on days 3 and 7. The CDR3 consists of 14 residues. V was clipped by 4 bases and J by 8 bases; unmatched bases: 7. The germline gives CDR1 LNHDA, CDR2 SQIVND (reference sequence). TCRdb's copy holds only in-frame clones and misses some; the assay was immunoSEQ multiplex PCR. The sample has approximately 30,000 clones, 82% seen once.

This receptor was taken from a human donor who received a COVID-19 vaccine. Some clones in this sample may be carry-over from other donors' samples. V and J are TRBV19 and TRBJ1-1; 10 bases are a match to TRBD1. This sample comprised CD4+ T cells from PBMCs cultured with HCoV-NL63 spike peptides, obtained after COVID-19 vaccination. CDR3 nucleotides: TGTGCCAGTAGTACGACCGGGACAGGGGTGGAAGCTTTCTTT. It encodes CASSTTGTGVEAFF.